This T cell receptor beta chain was obtained from a study of PD-1 blockade in mismatch repair-deficient tumors. Study-level background: Patients had fewer than 15 mismatch repair-deficient cancer types and were previously treated and progressing. Overall study results and limits: Tumor-resident clones, often absent from pretreatment blood, expanded after pembrolizumab and then contracted.

As for this clone: The antigen remains unidentified.

TCR sequencing covered a few patients who responded to pembrolizumab. Sequenced by immunoSEQ multiplex PCR; TCRdb stores in-frame clones only, minus some. The sample consists of some 100,000 clones, approximately 80% of them appearing once. Germline V gene data show CDR1 as LGHNT and CDR2 as FRNRAP. The V end was cut by 6 bases, the J end by 4 bases, with 16 bases between. The CDR3 is made up of 14 amino acids. Source: peripheral blood, taken about eight months after starting pembrolizumab. J is TRBJ2-7 and V is TRBV12-5; the D gene could be TRBD1 or TRBD2 (5 bases each). The sequence derives from an adult with mismatch repair-deficient cancer. The CDR3 reads CASGEGESSYEQYF. The CDR3 coding sequence is TGTGCTAGTGGCGAAGGGGAGTCAAGTTACGAGCAGTACTTC.